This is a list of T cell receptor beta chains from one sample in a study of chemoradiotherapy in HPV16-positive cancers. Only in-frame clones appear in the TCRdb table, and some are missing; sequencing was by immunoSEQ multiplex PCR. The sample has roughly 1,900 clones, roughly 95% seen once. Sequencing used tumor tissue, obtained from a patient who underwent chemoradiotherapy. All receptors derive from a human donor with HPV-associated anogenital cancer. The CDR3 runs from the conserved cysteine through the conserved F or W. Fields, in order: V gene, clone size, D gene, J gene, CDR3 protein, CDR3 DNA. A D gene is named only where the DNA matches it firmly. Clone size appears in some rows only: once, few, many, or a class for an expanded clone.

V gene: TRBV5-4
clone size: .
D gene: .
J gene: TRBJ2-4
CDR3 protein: CASSQSRWRNIQYF
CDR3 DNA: TGTGCCAGCAGCCAGAGCCGGTGGAGGAACATTCAGTACTTC

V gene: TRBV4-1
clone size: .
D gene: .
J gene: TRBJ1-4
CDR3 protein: CASSRGGAEEKLFF
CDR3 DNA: TGCGCCAGCAGCCGCGGGGGAGCGGAAGAAAAACTGTTTTTT

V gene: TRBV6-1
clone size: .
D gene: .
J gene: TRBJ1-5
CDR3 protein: CASSELPEGQPQHF
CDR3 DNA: TGTGCCAGCAGTGAACTCCCGGAGGGTCAGCCCCAGCATTTT

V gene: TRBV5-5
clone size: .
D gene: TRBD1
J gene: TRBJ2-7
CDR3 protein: CASSWGQLEAYEQYF
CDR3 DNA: TGTGCCAGCAGCTGGGGACAGCTGGAGGCCTACGAGCAGTACTTC

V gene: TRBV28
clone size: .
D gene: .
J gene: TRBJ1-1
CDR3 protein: CASSPTIPEAFF
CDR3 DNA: TGTGCCAGCAGTCCGACTATACCCGAAGCTTTCTTT

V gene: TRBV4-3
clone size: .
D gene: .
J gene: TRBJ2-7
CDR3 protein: CASSQDRVNYYEQYF
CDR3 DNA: TGCGCCAGCAGCCAAGACAGGGTGAATTACTACGAGCAGTACTTC

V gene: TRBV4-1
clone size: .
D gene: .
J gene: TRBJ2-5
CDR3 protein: CASSEGGQETQYF
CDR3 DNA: TGCGCCAGCAGCGAAGGAGGCCAAGAGACCCAGTACTTC

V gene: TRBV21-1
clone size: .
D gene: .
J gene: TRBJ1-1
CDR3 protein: CASSARETGDTEAFF
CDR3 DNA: TGTGCCAGCAGCGCAAGAGAGACAGGGGACACTGAAGCTTTCTTT

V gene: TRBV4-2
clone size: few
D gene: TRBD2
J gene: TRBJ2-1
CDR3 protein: CASSQDSGDYNEQFF
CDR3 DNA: TGTGCCAGCAGCCAAGATAGCGGGGACTACAATGAGCAGTTCTTC

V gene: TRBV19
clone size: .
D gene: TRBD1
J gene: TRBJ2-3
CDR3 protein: CASSRGQVGTDTQYF
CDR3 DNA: TGTGCCAGTAGTAGAGGACAGGTCGGCACAGATACGCAGTATTTT

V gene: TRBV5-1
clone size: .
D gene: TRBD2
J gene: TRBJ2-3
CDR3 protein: CASSSKLLAGGSTDTQYF
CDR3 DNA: TGCGCCAGCAGCTCGAAGTTACTAGCGGGGGGGAGCACAGATACGCAGTATTTT

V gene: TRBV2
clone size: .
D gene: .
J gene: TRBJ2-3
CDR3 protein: CASSAWISDTQYF
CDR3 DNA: TGTGCCAGCAGTGCATGGATTTCAGATACGCAGTATTTT

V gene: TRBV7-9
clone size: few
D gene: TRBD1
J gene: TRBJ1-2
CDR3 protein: CASSPRTGLGYTF
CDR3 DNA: TGTGCCAGCAGCCCACGGACAGGGTTGGGCTACACCTTC

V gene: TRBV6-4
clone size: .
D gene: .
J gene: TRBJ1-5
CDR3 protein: CASSEWAGNQPQHF
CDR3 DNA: TGTGCCAGCAGTGAATGGGCAGGGAATCAGCCCCAGCATTTT

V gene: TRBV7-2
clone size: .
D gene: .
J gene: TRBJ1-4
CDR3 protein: CASSFQRNEKLFF
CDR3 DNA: TGTGCCAGCAGCTTCCAGCGTAATGAAAAACTGTTTTTT

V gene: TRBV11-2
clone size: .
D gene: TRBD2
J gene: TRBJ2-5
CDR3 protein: CASSFRLAGVGETQYF
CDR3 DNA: TGTGCCAGCAGCTTTCGACTAGCGGGAGTGGGAGAGACCCAGTACTTC

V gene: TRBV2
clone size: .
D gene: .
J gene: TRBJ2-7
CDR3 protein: CASSQDLYEQYF
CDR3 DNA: TGTGCCAGCAGTCAGGATCTATACGAGCAGTACTTC

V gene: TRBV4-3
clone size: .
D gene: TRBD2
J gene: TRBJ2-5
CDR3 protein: CASSPESPGGPQETQYF
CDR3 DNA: TGCGCCAGCAGCCCAGAAAGTCCGGGGGGACCACAAGAGACCCAGTACTTC

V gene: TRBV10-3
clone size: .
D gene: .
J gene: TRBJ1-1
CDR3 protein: CAISATGGVGTEAFF
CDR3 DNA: TGTGCCATCAGCGCGACAGGTGGGGTGGGCACTGAAGCTTTCTTT

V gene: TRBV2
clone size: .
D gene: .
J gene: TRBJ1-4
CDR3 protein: CASRFPGTYEKLFF
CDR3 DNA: TGTGCCAGCAGATTTCCCGGGACCTATGAAAAACTGTTTTTT

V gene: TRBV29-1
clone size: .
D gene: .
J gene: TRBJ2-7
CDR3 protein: CSVLSDEQYF
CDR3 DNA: TGCAGCGTCCTAAGCGACGAGCAGTACTTC

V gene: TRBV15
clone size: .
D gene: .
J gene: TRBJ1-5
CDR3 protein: CATSPRVGQPQHF
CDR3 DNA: TGTGCCACCTCACCGAGGGTAGGGCAGCCCCAGCATTTT

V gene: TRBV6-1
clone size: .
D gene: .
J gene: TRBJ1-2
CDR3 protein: CASTETGLAGYTF
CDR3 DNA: TGTGCCAGCACCGAAACAGGGCTTGCTGGCTACACCTTC

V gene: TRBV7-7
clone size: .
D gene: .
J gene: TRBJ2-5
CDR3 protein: CASSLVGFEETQYF
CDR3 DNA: TGTGCTAGCAGCTTAGTGGGGTTTGAAGAGACCCAGTACTTC

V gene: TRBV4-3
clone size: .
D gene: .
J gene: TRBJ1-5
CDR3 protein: CASSQFLWRQPQHF
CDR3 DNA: TGCGCCAGCAGCCAATTTCTCTGGCGGCAGCCCCAGCATTTT

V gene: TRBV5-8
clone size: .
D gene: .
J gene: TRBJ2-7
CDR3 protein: CASSLAGTPPTYEQYF
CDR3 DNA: TGTGCCAGCAGCCTAGCCGGGACACCCCCGACCTACGAGCAGTACTTC

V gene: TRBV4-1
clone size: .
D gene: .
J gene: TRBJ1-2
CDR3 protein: CASSQVFEFNNYGYTF
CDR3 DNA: TGCGCCAGCAGCCAAGTTTTTGAGTTCAATAACTATGGCTACACCTTC

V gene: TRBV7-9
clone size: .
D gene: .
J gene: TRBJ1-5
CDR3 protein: CASSLGGPYGGNQPQHF
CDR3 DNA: TGTGCCAGCAGCTTAGGGGGCCCTTACGGGGGCAATCAGCCCCAGCATTTT

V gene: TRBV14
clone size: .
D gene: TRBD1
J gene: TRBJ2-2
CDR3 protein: CASSHSGTGDTGELFF
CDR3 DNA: TGTGCCAGCAGCCACTCCGGGACAGGGGACACCGGGGAGCTGTTTTTT

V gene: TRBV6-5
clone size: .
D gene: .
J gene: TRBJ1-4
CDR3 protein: CASSTAFATNEKLFF
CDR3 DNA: TGTGCCAGCAGTACAGCTTTCGCAACTAATGAAAAACTGTTTTTT

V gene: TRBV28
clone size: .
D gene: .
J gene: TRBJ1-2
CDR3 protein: CASLPGGLYGYTF
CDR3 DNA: TGTGCCAGCCTCCCGGGGGGCCTCTATGGCTACACCTTC

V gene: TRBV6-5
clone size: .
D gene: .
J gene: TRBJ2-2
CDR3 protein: CASSYVGANTGELFF
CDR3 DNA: TGTGCCAGCAGTTACGTAGGGGCAAACACCGGGGAGCTGTTTTTT

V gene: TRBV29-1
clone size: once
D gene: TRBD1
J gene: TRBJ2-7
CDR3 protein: CSARQGPSYEQYF
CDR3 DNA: TGCAGCGCTCGACAGGGGCCGTCCTACGAGCAGTACTTC

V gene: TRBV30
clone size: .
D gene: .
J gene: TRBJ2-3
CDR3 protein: CAWSVSLGNTQYF
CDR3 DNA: TGTGCCTGGAGTGTCTCTTTGGGAAATACGCAGTATTTT

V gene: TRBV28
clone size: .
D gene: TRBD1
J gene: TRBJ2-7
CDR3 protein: CASSPGQGSYEQYF
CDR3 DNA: TGTGCCAGCAGCCCGGGACAGGGGTCTTACGAGCAGTACTTC

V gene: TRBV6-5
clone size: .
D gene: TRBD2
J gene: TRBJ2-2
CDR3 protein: CASSLTSGRAGELFF
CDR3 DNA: TGTGCCAGCAGCTTGACTAGCGGGAGGGCCGGGGAGCTGTTTTTT

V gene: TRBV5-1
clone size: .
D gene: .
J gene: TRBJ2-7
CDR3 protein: CASSLADPGYEQYF
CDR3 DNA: TGCGCCAGCAGCTTGGCGGACCCAGGGTACGAGCAGTACTTC

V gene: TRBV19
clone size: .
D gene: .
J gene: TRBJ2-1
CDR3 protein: CASSRQPSSYNEQFF
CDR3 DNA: TGTGCCAGTAGTAGACAGCCCAGCTCCTACAATGAGCAGTTCTTC

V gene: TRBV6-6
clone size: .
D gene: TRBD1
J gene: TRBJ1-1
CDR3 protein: CASSKDRMNTEAFF
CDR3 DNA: TGTGCCAGCAGTAAGGACAGGATGAACACTGAAGCTTTCTTT